Shown below are 2 T cell receptor beta chains from a single sample sequenced in a study of CD8 T cells in ankylosing spondylitis. Study-level points and caveats: There was a TCR beta motif, made of 7 or 8 highly homologous variants, that appeared characteristic of ankylosing spondylitis blood.

No antigen has been identified for these receptors. TCRdb re-analysed the 5' RACE reads in MiXCR, keeping a single row per CDR3 protein. The table records 300,000 to 400,000 distinct CDR3 sequences, about 22% of them present only once. Sequencing used blood, either unsorted or a sorted T cell fraction (not recorded which). The source is a male donor with ankylosing spondylitis.

This sequence joins TRBV20-1 and TRBJ2-1; 7 nucleotides align to TRBD2. J was trimmed by 7 bases and V by 4 bases; bases with no gene match: 13. This CDR3 is built from 15 residues. Germline V gene sequence: CDR1 DFQATT, CDR2 SNEGSKA (reference sequence). The CDR3 bases are TGCAGTGCTACCCGCTTGGGTGGGGGGGGTAATGAGCAGTTCTTC. Translated: CSATRLGGGGNEQFF.

This clonotype showed up just a few times. V is TRBV11-2 and J is TRBJ1-6, with a possible D match to TRBD1 (6 bases). This CDR3 is built from 16 residues. The germline V gene encodes CDR1 SGHAT and CDR2 FQNNGV. The V end lost 5 bases, the J end lost 5 bases, and 16 bases lay between the germline ends. The CDR3 sequence is CASSQGHLVNNSPLHF. The CDR3 DNA is TGTGCCAGCAGCCAGGGACACCTGGTTAATAATTCACCCCTCCACTTT.